The T cell receptor beta chain described here comes from a study of blood T cell repertoires in COVID-19. V shed 6 bases and J 1 base; nucleotides not matched to a gene: 2. Looked up from germline, CDR1 is LGHDT and CDR2 is YNNKEL (reference sequence). The CDR3 runs 13 residues. The table came from immunoSEQ multiplex PCR; TCRdb's copy has only in-frame clones and leaves some out. The sample gives about 170,000 clones, around three quarters of which show up once; 8.1% is in the top ten. The sample was peripheral blood. The chain joins TRBV3-1 (or the pseudogene TRBV3-2) to TRBJ1-1; 7 bases line up with TRBD1. This TCR was recovered from a man aged 60 to 69 with acute or convalescent COVID-19. The DNA for the CDR3 is TGTGCCAGCAGGCGGACAGGGAACACTGAAGCTTTCTTT. This translates into CASRRTGNTEAFF.